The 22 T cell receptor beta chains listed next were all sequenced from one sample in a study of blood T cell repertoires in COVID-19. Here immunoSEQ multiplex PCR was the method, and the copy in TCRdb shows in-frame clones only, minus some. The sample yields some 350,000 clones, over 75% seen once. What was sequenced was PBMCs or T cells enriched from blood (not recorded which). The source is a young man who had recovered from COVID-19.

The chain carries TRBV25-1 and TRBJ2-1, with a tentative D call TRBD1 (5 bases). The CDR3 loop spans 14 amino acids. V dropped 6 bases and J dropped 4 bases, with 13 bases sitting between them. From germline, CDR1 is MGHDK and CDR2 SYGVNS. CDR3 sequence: CASSPSGHYNEQFF. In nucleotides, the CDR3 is TGTGCCAGCAGCCCATCCGGACATTACAATGAGCAGTTCTTC.

In DNA, the CDR3 is TGTGCCAGCGCCAGGGGTCGTAAAAACGAGCAGTACTTC. The encoded protein is CASARGRKNEQYF. V is TRBV27 and J is TRBJ2-7, with D possibly being TRBD1 (6 bases). CDR1 is MNHEY and CDR2 is SMNVEV in the germline V gene (reference sequence). The CDR3 covers 13 residues. Trimming took 8 bases from V and 5 from J, leaving 16 bases between them.

CDR3 region: CASSLSTTSNEKLFF. The CDR3 DNA follows: TGTGCCAGCAGTCTATCCACTACCTCTAATGAAAAACTGTTTTTT. This chain uses TRBV6-5 with TRBJ1-4; D ambiguous. This CDR3 contains 15 residues. The germline V gene has CDR1 MNHEY and CDR2 SVGAGI. The V end was cut by 5 bases, the J end by 3 bases, with 13 bases between.

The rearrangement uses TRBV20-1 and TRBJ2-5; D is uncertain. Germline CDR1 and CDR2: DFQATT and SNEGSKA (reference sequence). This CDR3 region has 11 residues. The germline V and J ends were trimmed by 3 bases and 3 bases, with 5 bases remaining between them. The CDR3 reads CSARQEETQYF. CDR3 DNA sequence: TGCAGTGCTAGGCAGGAAGAGACCCAGTACTTC.

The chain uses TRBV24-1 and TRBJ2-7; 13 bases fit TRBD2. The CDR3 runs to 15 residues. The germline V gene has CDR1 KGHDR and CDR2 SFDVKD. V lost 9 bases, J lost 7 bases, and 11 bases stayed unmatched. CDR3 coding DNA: TGTGCCACCCCCCGCAGGACTAGCGGGAGAGAAGAGCAGTACTTC. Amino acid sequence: CATPRRTSGREEQYF.

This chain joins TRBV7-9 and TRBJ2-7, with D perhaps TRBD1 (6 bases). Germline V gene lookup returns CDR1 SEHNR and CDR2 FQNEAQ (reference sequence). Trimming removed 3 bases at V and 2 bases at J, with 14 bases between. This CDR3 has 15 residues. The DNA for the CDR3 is TGTGCCAGCAGCTTTAAGTTGGACAGCACCTACGAGCAGTACTTC. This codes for CASSFKLDSTYEQYF. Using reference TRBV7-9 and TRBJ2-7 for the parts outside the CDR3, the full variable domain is DTGVSQNPRHKITKRGQNVTFRCDPISEHNRLYWYRQTLGQGPEFLTYFQNEAQLEKSRLLSDRFSAERPKGSFSTLEIQRTEQGDSAMYLCASSFKLDSTYEQYFGPGTRLTVT.

CDR3 nucleotide sequence: TGTGCCCGGAGGGCCTCCTACAATGAGCAGTTCTTC. Translating gives CARRASYNEQFF. The chain joins TRBV11-3 to TRBJ2-1, with a weak D call TRBD2 (6 bases). The CDR3 runs to 12 residues. CDR1 is SGHNT and CDR2 is YENEEA in the germline V gene. The V and J ends lost 11 bases and 0 bases respectively, with 8 bases between them.

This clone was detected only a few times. The CDR3 DNA reads as TGTGCCAGCAGCCGAAGCGGGGGGATCTACGAGCAGTACTTC. This translates into CASSRSGGIYEQYF. The gene calls are TRBV3-1 (or the pseudogene TRBV3-2) and TRBJ2-7; 9 bases agree with TRBD2. The CDR3 is made up of 14 amino acids. Germline loops: CDR1 LGHDT, CDR2 YNNKEL (reference sequence). The trim removed 4 bases at V and 3 bases at J, leaving 4 bases unmatched.

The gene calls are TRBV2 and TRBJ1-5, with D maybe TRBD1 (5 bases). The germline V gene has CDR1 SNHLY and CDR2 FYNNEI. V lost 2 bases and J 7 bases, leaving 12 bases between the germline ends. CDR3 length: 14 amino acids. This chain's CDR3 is CASSEMTARQPQHF. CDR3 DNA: TGTGCCAGCAGTGAAATGACAGCGAGACAGCCCCAGCATTTT.

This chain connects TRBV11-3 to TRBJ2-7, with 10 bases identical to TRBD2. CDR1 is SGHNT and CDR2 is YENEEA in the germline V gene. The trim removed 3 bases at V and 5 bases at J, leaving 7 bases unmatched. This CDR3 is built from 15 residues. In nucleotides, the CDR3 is TGTGCCAGCAGCTTTAGGGGGACTAGCGATCACGAGCAGTACTTC. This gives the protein CASSFRGTSDHEQYF.

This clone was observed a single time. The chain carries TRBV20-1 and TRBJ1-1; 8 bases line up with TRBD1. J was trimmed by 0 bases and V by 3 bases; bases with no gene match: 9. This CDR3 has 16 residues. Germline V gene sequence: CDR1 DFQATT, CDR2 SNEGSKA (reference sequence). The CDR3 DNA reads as TGCAGTGCTAGTGGGGACAGGAAGTCGATGAACACTGAAGCTTTCTTT. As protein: CSASGDRKSMNTEAFF.

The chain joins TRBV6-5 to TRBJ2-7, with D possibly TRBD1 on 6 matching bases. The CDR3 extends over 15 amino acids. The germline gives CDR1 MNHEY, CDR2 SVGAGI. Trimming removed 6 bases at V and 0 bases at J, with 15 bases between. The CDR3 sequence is CASSLQGPSSYEQYF. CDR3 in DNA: TGTGCCAGCAGCTTACAGGGCCCTAGCTCCTACGAGCAGTACTTC.

CDR3 sequence (DNA): TGCGCCAGCAGCCCAGGCGTACTGCCAACCCTAGCCAAAAACATTCAGTACTTC. It yields the protein CASSPGVLPTLAKNIQYF. The gene calls are TRBV4-1 and TRBJ2-4; D gene uncertain. Germline V gene data show CDR1 as MGHRA and CDR2 as YSYEKL. Trimming removed 4 bases at V and 0 bases at J, with 19 bases between. The CDR3 runs 18 residues.

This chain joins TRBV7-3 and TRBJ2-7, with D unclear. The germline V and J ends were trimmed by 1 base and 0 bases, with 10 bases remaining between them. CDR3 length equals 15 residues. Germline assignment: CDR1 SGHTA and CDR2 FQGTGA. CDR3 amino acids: CASSLSGGSSYEQYF. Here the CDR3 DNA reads TGTGCCAGCAGCTTAAGTGGCGGAAGCTCCTACGAGCAGTACTTC.

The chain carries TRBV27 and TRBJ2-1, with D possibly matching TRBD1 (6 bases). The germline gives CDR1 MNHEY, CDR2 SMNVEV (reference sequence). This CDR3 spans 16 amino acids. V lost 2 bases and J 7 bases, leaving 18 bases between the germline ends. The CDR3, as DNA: TGTGCCAGCAGTTTAAGGAACCTCGGGACAACAAATGAGCAGTTCTTC. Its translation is CASSLRNLGTTNEQFF.

The CDR3 sequence is CASSQASGGYSGNTIYF. The CDR3 bases are TGTGCCAGCAGCCAAGCTTCGGGGGGATACTCTGGAAACACCATATATTTT. The V and J genes are TRBV3-1 (or the pseudogene TRBV3-2) and TRBJ1-3, with D perhaps TRBD1 (5 bases). The CDR3 extends over 17 amino acids. The V and J ends lost 1 base and 0 bases respectively, with 13 bases between them. Germline lookup yields CDR1 LGHDT and CDR2 YNNKEL (reference sequence).

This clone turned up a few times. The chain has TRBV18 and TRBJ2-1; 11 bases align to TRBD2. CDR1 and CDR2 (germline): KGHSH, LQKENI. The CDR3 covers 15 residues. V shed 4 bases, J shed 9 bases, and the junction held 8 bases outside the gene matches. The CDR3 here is CASSRLAGSKGEQFF. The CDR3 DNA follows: TGTGCCAGCTCACGACTAGCGGGGAGCAAGGGTGAGCAGTTCTTC.

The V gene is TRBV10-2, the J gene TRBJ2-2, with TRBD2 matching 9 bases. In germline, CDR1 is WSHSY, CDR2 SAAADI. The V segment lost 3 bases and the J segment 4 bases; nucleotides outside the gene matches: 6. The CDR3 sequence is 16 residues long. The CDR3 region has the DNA TGCGCCAGCAGTGAATCTAGCGGGACATCCACCGGGGAGCTGTTTTTT. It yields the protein CASSESSGTSTGELFF.

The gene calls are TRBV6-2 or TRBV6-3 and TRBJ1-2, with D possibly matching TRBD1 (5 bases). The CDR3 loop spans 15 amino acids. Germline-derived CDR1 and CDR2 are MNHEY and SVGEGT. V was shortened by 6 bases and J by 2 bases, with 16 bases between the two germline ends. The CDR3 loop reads CASRYRLGGNYGYTF. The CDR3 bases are TGTGCCAGCAGATACCGTCTCGGGGGAAACTATGGCTACACCTTC.

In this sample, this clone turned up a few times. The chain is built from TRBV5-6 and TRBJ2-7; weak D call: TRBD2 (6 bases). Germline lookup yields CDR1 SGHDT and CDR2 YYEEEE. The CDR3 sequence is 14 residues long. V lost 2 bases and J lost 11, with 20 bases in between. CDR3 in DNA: TGTGCCAGCAGCTTCTCGGGACTTCCCTCGTTTGAGTACTTC. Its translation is CASSFSGLPSFEYF.

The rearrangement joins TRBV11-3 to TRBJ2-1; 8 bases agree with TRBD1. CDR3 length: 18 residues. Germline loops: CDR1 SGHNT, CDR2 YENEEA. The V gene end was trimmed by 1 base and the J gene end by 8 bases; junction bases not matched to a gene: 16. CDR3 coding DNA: TGTGCCAGCAGCTTAGGACAGGGGAGGTTCTCACACAGCGATGAGCAGTTCTTC. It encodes CASSLGQGRFSHSDEQFF.

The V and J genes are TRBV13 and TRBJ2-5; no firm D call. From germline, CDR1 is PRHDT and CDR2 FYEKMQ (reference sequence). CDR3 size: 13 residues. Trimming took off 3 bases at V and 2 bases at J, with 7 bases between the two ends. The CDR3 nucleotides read TGTGCCAGCAGCTTCGAGGTTCAAGAGACCCAGTACTTC. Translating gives CASSFEVQETQYF.